This paragraph reports one T cell receptor beta chain. No antigen is known for it. Base-call qualities are not available, and no considerably larger clone is one nucleotide away. Participants in the prospective study were enrolled through a virtual design, were aged roughly 18 to 100 years, and lived in fewer than 30 United States geographic areas. In the prospective study, cohorts were assigned on the basis of participant-reported clinical history obtained from a screening survey and a study questionnaire. Recovered participants in ImmuneRACE Cohort 3 were defined by two consecutive negative NP/OP PCR tests, clearance by a healthcare professional, or resolution of symptoms. In the prospective study, whole blood, serum and a nasopharyngeal or oropharyngeal swab were collected from each participant by mobile phlebotomists. Over an approximately 2-month period, participants in the prospective study had the option of providing additional blood draws and questionnaires. Prospective study blood samples were shipped either frozen or at room temperature before DNA extraction.

The sample originates from a study of blood T cell repertoires in COVID-19 (dated by TCRdb to the early 2020s). For context, the study as a whole: Collaborator samples came from the United States, Italy and Spain and covered acute and convalescent phases of COVID-19. The prospective study material was composed of cDNA or gDNA derived from T cells, B-cell-depleted T cells, or PBMCs. Deeply sampled blood TCRbeta repertoires from subjects exposed to, actively infected with, or recovered from COVID-19 were included in the dataset. The repertoires were released in a freely available public database intended as a resource for research on the immune response to SARS-CoV-2. Samples were obtained from the ongoing ImmuneRACE study (first 160 participants) and from 1,254 subjects provided by 6 global collaborators. Nearly every sample came with metadata listing a de-identified subject ID, COVID-19 status, age in years and sex. Where available, HLA class I and class II types were obtained from metadata supplied by the sample provider rather than from assay-based typing. Paper-wide results and their limitations: How much clinical and demographic metadata was included differed by source and by participant, and the metadata was provided uncurated.

TCRbeta CDR3 regions were amplified from genomic DNA by means of the immunoSEQ Assay, a bias-controlled multiplex PCR. Processing in the source paper ran as follows. Within the assay, amplification of reference gene primers was used to estimate how many nucleated cells each sample contained. Sequence reads were collapsed and filtered to measure the absolute abundance of every unique TCRbeta CDR3 rearrangement. For each sample, productive Simpson clonality was calculated as the square root of Simpson's diversity index across productive rearrangements. TCRdb obtained this table from immuneACCESS and retained in-frame rearrangements with V and J assigned. These tables miss some clones; where compared with another copy, unresolved V genes account for less than half of the shortfall, and the remainder is unexplained. V, J and clone size derive from that table, while D and trimming were established from the DNA sequence. The sample table contains roughly 300,000 clones; only one count was recorded for more than 75% of them. 1% of the sample is held by the ten biggest clonotypes.

Source material: PBMCs or T cells enriched from blood (not recorded which). This receptor was identified in a woman between 25 and 40 years old who had recovered from COVID-19.

The DNA sequence is given as TGTGCCAGCTCACCCGGACTAGCGGACCACAATGAGCAGTTCTTC. The encoded protein is CASSPGLADHNEQFF. The receptor chain draws on TRBV18 and TRBJ2-1; the central 10 bases match TRBD2. The germline V gene gives CDR1 as KGHSH and CDR2 as LQKENI. From the cysteine up to the phenylalanine, the CDR3 has a length of 15 residues. The DNA shown is the 45-base CDR3, in frame from base 1. V trim: 3 bases; J trim: 5 bases; unmatched bases: 4.